This T cell receptor beta chain was identified during a study of spatial heterogeneity in lung cancer. TCRdb reprocessed the 5' RACE reads with MiXCR, giving one entry per CDR3 protein. The repertoire holds 55,000 to 70,000 distinct CDR3 sequences, with about 6.3% as singletons. Time point in this sample: sample taken at primary tumor resection. Whole RNA obtained from tumor, nontumor lung or frozen PBMC underwent sequencing without sorting. The germline V gene encodes CDR1 DFQATT and CDR2 SNEGSKA (reference sequence). The CDR3 spans 13 residues. V lost 2 bases, J lost 2 bases, and 9 bases lay in between. In its sample, this clonotype was seen many times.

The material sequenced was PBMCs, taken at surgery. The chain employs TRBV20-1 and TRBJ1-1, with no clear D. The source of this sequence is a female donor with early-stage non-small cell lung cancer. In DNA form, the CDR3 reads TGCAGTGCTAGACGGCAGGCTAACACTGAAGCTTTCTTT. This gives the protein CSARRQANTEAFF.